A selection of T cell receptor beta chains follows, all from one sample in a study of vaccination and CD4 T cells after COVID-19. TCRdb independently ran MiXCR on the PCR reads; one entry per CDR3 protein. This table has 6,000 to 6,500 distinct CDR3 sequences, roughly 71% appearing once. These receptors' antigens are unknown. The material sequenced was CD4+ T cells from blood, cultured in vitro. The origin of the receptors is a human donor who had recovered from COVID-19. The CDR3 runs from the conserved cysteine through the conserved F or W. D genes are given only for firm matches. Some rows have no size entry. The others give once, few or many, or a class for an expanded clone.

TRBJ1-5	.	.	TRBV27	TGTGCCAGCAGTTCCTTTGGCAATCAGCCCCAGCATTTT	CASSSFGNQPQHF
TRBJ1-2	.	TRBD1	TRBV5-1	TGCGCCAGCAGCTTGGGACAGGGAGCGGATGGCTACACCTTC	CASSLGQGADGYTF
TRBJ2-2	.	.	TRBV4-1	TGCGCCAGCAGCCAAGGTCCACCCACCGGGGAGCTGTTTTTT	CASSQGPPTGELFF
TRBJ1-6	.	.	TRBV20-1	TGCAGTGCTCCTCTTGGGAGGGCGGACAATTCACCCCTCCACTTT	CSAPLGRADNSPLHF
TRBJ1-1	.	.	TRBV11-3	TGTGCCAGCAGAGGATTCCGGGGGGCAAGGACTGAAGCTTTCTTT	CASRGFRGARTEAFF
TRBJ2-2	.	.	TRBV11-2	TGTGCCAGCAGCTTAGATTGGGCGCGTCCGGGAATAAACGGCGGGGAGCTGTTTTTT	CASSLDWARPGINGGELFF
TRBJ2-5	.	.	TRBV10-1	TGCGCCAGCAGTGAAGGCAGTTTGGGGAAGGGGGAGACCCAGTACTTC	CASSEGSLGKGETQYF
TRBJ1-1	.	.	TRBV2	TGTGCCAGCAGTAAGACGGCCCTTGAAGCTTTCTTT	CASSKTALEAFF
TRBJ1-2	.	TRBD1	TRBV12-3/TRBV12-4	TGTGCCAGCAGCCGCTACTTAGGACAGGGTGGTTATGGCTACACCTTC	CASSRYLGQGGYGYTF
TRBJ2-4	.	.	TRBV6-1	TGTGCCAGCACCGGCCGGGGCTTGCAAAACATTCAGTACTTC	CASTGRGLQNIQYF
TRBJ2-7	.	TRBD2	TRBV10-3	TGTGCCATCAGTGAGAGGGGCGGGGGGAGCTCCTACGAGCAGTACTTC	CAISERGGGSSYEQYF
TRBJ1-1	.	TRBD1	TRBV7-3	TGTGCCAGCAGCCTACCGGGACAGTTTAGTGAAGCTTTCTTT	CASSLPGQFSEAFF
TRBJ1-2	.	.	TRBV7-8	TGTGCCAGCAGCTTATCTAGGGTAAGGTATGGCTACACCTTC	CASSLSRVRYGYTF
TRBJ1-2	.	.	TRBV6-1	TGTGCCAGCAGTGAAGCGGTCGGTGGCTACACCTTC	CASSEAVGGYTF
TRBJ2-2	once	TRBD2	TRBV6-1	TGTGCCACCCAACTGGCGGGAGCTACCGGGGAGCTGTTTTTT	CATQLAGATGELFF
TRBJ2-2	.	.	TRBV11-2	TGTGCCAGCAGCCAACAATCCCGGACCGGGGAGCTGTTTTTT	CASSQQSRTGELFF